Shown below are 4 T cell receptor beta chains from a single sample sequenced in a study of blood T cell repertoires in COVID-19. The repertoire was sequenced with immunoSEQ multiplex PCR; TCRdb's copy has only in-frame clones and lacks some. The sample yields hundreds of thousands of clones, around nine tenths seen once. The sequenced sample was peripheral blood. These receptors all stem from a woman in her twenties or thirties with COVID-19, enrolled during active disease.

J is TRBJ2-3 and V is TRBV6-5; D unclear. Germline V gives CDR1 MNHEY, CDR2 SVGAGI. CDR3 length equals 14 residues. Between the trimmed V and J ends, which lost 6 bases and 1 base, there was a span of 11 bases. The CDR3 nucleotides are TGTGCCAGCAGGCTTGACTCAGGCACAGATACGCAGTATTTT. As protein: CASRLDSGTDTQYF.

V gene TRBV7-9 combines with J gene TRBJ2-1; 11 nucleotides match TRBD2. V shed 1 base and J 4 bases; nucleotides not matched to a gene: 9. The CDR3 loop spans 18 amino acids. CDR1 and CDR2 from the germline V gene are SEHNR and FQNEAQ (reference sequence). As DNA, the CDR3 is TGTGCCAGCAGCTTAGGGGTAGCGGGAGGGCCGAGGTACAATGAGCAGTTCTTC. Its translation: CASSLGVAGGPRYNEQFF. Variable domain in full (rest from reference TRBV7-9 and TRBJ2-1): DTGVSQNPRHKITKRGQNVTFRCDPISEHNRLYWYRQTLGQGPEFLTYFQNEAQLEKSRLLSDRFSAERPKGSFSTLEIQRTEQGDSAMYLCASSLGVAGGPRYNEQFFGPGTRLTVL.

In its sample, this clone was seen once. The chain employs TRBV2 and TRBJ2-2; TRBD1 agrees at 8 bases. V lost 4 bases, J lost 3 bases, and 7 bases stayed unmatched. Germline CDR1 is SNHLY and CDR2 is FYNNEI. This CDR3 region has 16 residues. The CDR3 region is CASSVRQGYDTGELFF. CDR3 nucleotides: TGTGCCAGCAGTGTTCGACAGGGGTACGACACCGGGGAGCTGTTTTTT.

The gene calls are TRBV7-3 and TRBJ2-2; 14 bases fit TRBD2. V lost 4 bases and J lost 6; bases outside the gene matches: 7. The germline V gene has CDR1 SGHTA and CDR2 FQGTGA. The CDR3 extends over 17 amino acids. The chain's CDR3 is CASSSPGLAGVPGELFF. The CDR3, as DNA: TGTGCCAGCAGCTCCCCGGGACTAGCGGGAGTCCCCGGGGAGCTGTTTTTT. Drawing the rest from reference TRBV7-3 and TRBJ2-2, the complete variable domain is GAGVSQTPSNKVTEKGKYVELRCDPISGHTALYWYRQSLGQGPEFLIYFQGTGAADDSGLPNDRFFAVRPEGSVSTLKIQRTERGDSAVYLCASSSPGLAGVPGELFFGEGSRLTVL.